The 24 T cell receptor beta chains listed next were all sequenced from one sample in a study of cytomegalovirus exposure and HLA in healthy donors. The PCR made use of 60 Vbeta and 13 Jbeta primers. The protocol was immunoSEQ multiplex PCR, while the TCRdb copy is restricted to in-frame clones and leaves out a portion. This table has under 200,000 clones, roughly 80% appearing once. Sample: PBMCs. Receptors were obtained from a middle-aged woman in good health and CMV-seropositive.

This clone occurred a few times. CDR3 residues: CASSLQGKRNQPQHF. In DNA, the CDR3 is TGTGCCAGTAGCTTACAGGGAAAGAGGAATCAGCCCCAGCATTTT. The V call is TRBV19, the J call TRBJ1-5, with D tentatively TRBD1 (6 bases). This CDR3 is built from 15 residues. Germline V gene sequence: CDR1 LNHDA, CDR2 SQIVND (reference sequence). V was clipped by 6 bases and J by 4 bases, with 16 bases between them.

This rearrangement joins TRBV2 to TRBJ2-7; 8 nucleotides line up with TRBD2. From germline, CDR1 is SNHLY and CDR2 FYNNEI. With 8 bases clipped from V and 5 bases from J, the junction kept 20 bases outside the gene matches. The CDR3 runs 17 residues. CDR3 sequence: CASHGYSGTPSGDEQYF. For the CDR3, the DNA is TGTGCCAGCCATGGGTATAGCGGGACGCCATCGGGAGACGAGCAGTACTTC.

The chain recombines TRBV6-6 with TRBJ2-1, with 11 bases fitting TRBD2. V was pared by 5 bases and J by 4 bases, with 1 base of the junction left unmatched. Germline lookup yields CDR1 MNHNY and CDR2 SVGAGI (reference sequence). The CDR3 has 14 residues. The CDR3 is CASSRLAGYNEQFF. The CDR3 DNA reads TGTGCCAGCAGTCGACTAGCGGGGTACAATGAGCAGTTCTTC.

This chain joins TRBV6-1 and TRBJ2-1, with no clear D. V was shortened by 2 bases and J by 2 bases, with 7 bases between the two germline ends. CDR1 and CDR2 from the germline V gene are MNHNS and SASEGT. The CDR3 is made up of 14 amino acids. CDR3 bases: TGTGCCAGCAGTGAAAGTAGCCCCTACAATGAGCAGTTCTTC. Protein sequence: CASSESSPYNEQFF.

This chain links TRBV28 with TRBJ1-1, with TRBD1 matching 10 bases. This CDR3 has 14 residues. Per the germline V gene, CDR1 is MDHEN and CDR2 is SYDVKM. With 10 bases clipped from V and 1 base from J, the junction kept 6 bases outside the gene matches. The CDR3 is CATQDRGWNTEAFF. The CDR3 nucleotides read TGTGCCACCCAGGACAGGGGGTGGAACACTGAAGCTTTCTTT.

The CDR3 nucleotides read TGTGCCAGCAGCTGGGGGCAGGGTTTCAATGAGCAGTTCTTC. Protein product: CASSWGQGFNEQFF. The chain has TRBV14 and TRBJ2-1, with D possibly TRBD1 on 6 matching bases. V was trimmed by 5 bases and J by 6 bases, leaving 14 bases between them. Germline V gene lookup returns CDR1 SGHDN and CDR2 FVKESK. This CDR3 is built from 14 residues.

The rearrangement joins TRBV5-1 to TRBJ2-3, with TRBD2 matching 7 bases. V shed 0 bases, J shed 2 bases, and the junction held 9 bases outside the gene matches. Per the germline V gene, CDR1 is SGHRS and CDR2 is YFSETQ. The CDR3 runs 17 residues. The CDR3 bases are TGCGCCAGCAGCTTGGGGATACTAGCGCAAGACACAGATACGCAGTATTTT. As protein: CASSLGILAQDTDTQYF.

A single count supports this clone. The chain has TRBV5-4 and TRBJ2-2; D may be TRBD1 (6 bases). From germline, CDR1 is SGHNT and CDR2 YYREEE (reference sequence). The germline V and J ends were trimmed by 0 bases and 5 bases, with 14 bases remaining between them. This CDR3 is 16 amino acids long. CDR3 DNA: TGTGCCAGCAGCTTGGATTCCGGGACATTAACCGGGGAGCTGTTTTTT. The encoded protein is CASSLDSGTLTGELFF.

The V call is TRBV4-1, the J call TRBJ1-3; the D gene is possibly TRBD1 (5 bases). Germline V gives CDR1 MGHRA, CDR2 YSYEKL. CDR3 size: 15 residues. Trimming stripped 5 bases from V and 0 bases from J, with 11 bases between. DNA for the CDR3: TGCGCCAGCAGCGATCACAGGAGCTCTGGAAACACCATATATTTT. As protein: CASSDHRSSGNTIYF.

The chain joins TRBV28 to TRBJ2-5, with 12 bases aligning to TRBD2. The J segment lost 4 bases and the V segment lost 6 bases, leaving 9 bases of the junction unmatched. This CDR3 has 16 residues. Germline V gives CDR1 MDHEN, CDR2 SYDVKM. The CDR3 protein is CASSVLAGGPVETQYF. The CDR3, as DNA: TGTGCCAGCAGCGTCCTAGCGGGAGGGCCGGTAGAGACCCAGTACTTC.

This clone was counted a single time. CDR3 sequence (DNA): TGTGCCAGCAGTGAGCCGATACGACTGGGTGAAGCTTTCTTT. Its protein product is CASSEPIRLGEAFF. This rearrangement joins TRBV6-5 to TRBJ1-1, with D unresolved. The germline V gene has CDR1 MNHEY and CDR2 SVGAGI. Trimming took 5 bases from V and 7 from J, leaving 17 bases between them. This CDR3 comprises 14 residues.

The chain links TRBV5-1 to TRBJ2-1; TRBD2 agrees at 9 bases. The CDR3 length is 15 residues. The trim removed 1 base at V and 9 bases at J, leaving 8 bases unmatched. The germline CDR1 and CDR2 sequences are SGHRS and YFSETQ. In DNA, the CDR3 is TGCGCCAGCAGCTTGATAGCGGGAGTAAGTGGTGAGCAGTTCTTC. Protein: CASSLIAGVSGEQFF.

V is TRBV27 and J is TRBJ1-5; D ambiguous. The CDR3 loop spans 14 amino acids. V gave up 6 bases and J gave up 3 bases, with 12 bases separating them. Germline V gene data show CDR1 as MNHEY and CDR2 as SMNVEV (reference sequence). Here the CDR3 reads CASRRTDYNQPQHF. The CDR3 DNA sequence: TGTGCCAGCAGGCGAACAGATTACAATCAGCCCCAGCATTTT.

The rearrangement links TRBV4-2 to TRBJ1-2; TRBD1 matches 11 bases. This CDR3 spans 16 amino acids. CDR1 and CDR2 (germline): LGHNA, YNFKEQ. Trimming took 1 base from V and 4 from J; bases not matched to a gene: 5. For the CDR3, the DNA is TGTGCCAGCAGCCAAGGGACAGGGGGCGCCGGCTATGGCTACACCTTC. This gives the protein CASSQGTGGAGYGYTF.

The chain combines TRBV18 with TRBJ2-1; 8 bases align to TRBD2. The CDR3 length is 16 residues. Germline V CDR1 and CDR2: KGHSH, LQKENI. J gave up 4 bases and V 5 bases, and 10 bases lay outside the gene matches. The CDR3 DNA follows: TGTGCCAGCTCATCCAAGCGGGAGTATACATACAATGAGCAGTTCTTC. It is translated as CASSSKREYTYNEQFF.

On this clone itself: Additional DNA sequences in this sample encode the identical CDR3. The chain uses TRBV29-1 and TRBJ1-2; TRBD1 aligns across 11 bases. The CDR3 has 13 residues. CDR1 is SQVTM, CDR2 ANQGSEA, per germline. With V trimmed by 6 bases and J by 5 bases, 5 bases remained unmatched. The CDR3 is CSVGDRGYYGYTF. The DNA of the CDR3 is TGCAGCGTGGGGGACAGGGGGTATTATGGCTACACCTTC.

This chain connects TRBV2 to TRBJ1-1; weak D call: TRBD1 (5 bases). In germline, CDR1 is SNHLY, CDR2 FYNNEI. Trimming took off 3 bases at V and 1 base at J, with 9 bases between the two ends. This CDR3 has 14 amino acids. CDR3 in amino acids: CASSEGGRNTEAFF. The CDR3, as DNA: TGTGCCAGCAGTGAGGGGGGGAGGAACACTGAAGCTTTCTTT.

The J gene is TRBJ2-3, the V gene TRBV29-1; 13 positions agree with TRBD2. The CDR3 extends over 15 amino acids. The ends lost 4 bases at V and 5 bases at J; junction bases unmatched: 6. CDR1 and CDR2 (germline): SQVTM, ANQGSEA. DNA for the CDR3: TGCAGCGTTGGAACTAGCGGGAGGGTGGAAGATACGCAGTATTTT. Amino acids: CSVGTSGRVEDTQYF.

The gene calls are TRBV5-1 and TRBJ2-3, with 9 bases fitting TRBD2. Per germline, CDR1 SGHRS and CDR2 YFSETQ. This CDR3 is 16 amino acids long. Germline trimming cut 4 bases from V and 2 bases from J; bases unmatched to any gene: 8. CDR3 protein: CASSLVIAGATDTQYF. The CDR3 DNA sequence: TGCGCCAGCAGCCTCGTAATAGCGGGAGCCACAGATACGCAGTATTTT.

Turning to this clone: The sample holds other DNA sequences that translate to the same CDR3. The CDR3 DNA is TGTGCCAGCAGTAGGGGGTACGAGCAGTACTTC. As protein: CASSRGYEQYF. V and J are TRBV11-2 and TRBJ2-7; TRBD1 is a possible D gene (6 bases). This CDR3 has 11 residues. Per germline, CDR1 SGHAT and CDR2 FQNNGV. V lost 6 bases and J 4 bases, leaving 7 bases between the germline ends.

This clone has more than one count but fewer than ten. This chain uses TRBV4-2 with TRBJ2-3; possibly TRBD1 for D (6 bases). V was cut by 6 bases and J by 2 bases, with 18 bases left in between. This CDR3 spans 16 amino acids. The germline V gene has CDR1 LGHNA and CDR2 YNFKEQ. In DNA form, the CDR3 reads TGTGCCAGCAGTGACAGACTCCGGACAGACACAGATACGCAGTATTTT. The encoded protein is CASSDRLRTDTDTQYF.

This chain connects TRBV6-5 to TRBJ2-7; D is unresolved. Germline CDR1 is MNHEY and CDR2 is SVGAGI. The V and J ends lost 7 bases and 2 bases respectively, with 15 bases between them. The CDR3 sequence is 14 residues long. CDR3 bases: TGTGCCAGCATTCCCGCTAGAGGTGCCTACGAGCAGTACTTC. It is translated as CASIPARGAYEQYF.

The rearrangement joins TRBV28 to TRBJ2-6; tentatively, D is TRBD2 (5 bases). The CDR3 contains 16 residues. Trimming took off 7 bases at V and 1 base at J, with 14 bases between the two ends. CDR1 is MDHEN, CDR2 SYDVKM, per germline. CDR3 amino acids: CASIEGFYSGANVLTF. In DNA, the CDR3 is TGTGCCAGCATAGAGGGATTCTATTCTGGGGCCAACGTCCTGACTTTC. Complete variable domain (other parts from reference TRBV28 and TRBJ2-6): DVKVTQSSRYLVKRTGEKVFLECVQDMDHENMFWYRQDPGLGLRLIYFSYDVKMKEKGDIPEGYSVSREKKERFSLILESASTNQTSMYLCASIEGFYSGANVLTFGAGSRLTVL.

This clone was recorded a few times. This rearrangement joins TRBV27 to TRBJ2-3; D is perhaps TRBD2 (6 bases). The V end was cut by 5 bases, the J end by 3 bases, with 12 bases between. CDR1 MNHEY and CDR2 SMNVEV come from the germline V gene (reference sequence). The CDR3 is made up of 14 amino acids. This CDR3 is CASSPSAGTDTQYF. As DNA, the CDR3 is TGTGCCAGCAGTCCCTCCGCGGGAACAGATACGCAGTATTTT.